Below, 29 T cell receptor beta chains from the same sample are listed, as sequenced in a study of long-term antiretroviral therapy in people with HIV. The assay, immunoSEQ v3.0, was run at survey level. The protocol was immunoSEQ multiplex PCR, while the TCRdb copy is restricted to in-frame clones and leaves out a portion. This table has roughly 20,000 clones, around 90% appearing once. This specimen consisted of unsorted PBMCs, obtained 2.3 years after starting antiretroviral therapy. The receptors were sampled from a man aged 60 to 75 with HIV.

The chain is built from TRBV5-1 and TRBJ2-5; TRBD1 aligns across 12 bases. The CDR3 spans 16 residues. Germline V gives CDR1 SGHRS, CDR2 YFSETQ. The trim removed 0 bases at V and 5 bases at J, leaving 5 bases unmatched. CDR3 coding DNA: TGCGCCAGCAGCTTGGAGGGACAGGGGGCTTTGGAGACCCAGTACTTC. As protein: CASSLEGQGALETQYF.

V and J are TRBV7-9 and TRBJ1-4; 9 bases fit TRBD1. V was clipped by 3 bases and J by 9 bases; unmatched bases: 5. The germline V gene has CDR1 SEHNR and CDR2 FQNEAQ (reference sequence). CDR3 length equals 14 residues. CDR3: CASSFQGQGQKLFF. CDR3 nucleotide sequence: TGTGCCAGCAGCTTTCAAGGACAGGGGCAAAAACTGTTTTTT.

With respect to this clone: The sample has other DNA sequences that encode this CDR3 too. The chain employs TRBV27 and TRBJ2-5; 10 bases fit TRBD2. This CDR3 contains 15 residues. Looked up from germline, CDR1 is MNHEY and CDR2 is SMNVEV (reference sequence). After removal of 0 bases from V and 2 bases from J, the junction contained 0 bases not matched to a gene. The CDR3 reads CASSLSSGGQETQYF. CDR3 DNA: TGTGCCAGCAGTTTATCTAGCGGGGGGCAAGAGACCCAGTACTTC.

V gene TRBV5-1 combines with J gene TRBJ1-1; D remains ambiguous. Germline CDR1 and CDR2: SGHRS and YFSETQ. Trimming cost V 5 bases and J 1 base, with 12 bases left between them. The CDR3 sequence is 14 residues long. The chain's CDR3 is CASRGGSSNTEAFF. The DNA of the CDR3 is TGCGCCAGCAGGGGCGGCAGTTCGAACACTGAAGCTTTCTTT.

The chain is built from TRBV13 and TRBJ2-2; no reliable D call. V lost 0 bases and J 4 bases, leaving 6 bases between the germline ends. The CDR3 is made up of 14 amino acids. Germline V gene sequence: CDR1 PRHDT, CDR2 FYEKMQ (reference sequence). CDR3 sequence reads: CASSLGLVTGELFF. CDR3 nucleotides: TGTGCCAGCAGCTTAGGTCTGGTCACCGGGGAGCTGTTTTTT.

This clone has only one observation. The chain carries TRBV27 and TRBJ1-5, with D uncertain. Germline CDR1 reads MNHEY; CDR2 reads SMNVEV (reference sequence). There are 14 residues in the CDR3. V lost 5 bases, J lost 2 bases, and 10 bases lay in between. DNA of the CDR3: TGTGCCAGCAGTAACCGGGTTGGCAATCAGCCCCAGCATTTT. Its protein is CASSNRVGNQPQHF.

V gene TRBV7-2 combines with J gene TRBJ2-1; the D is unclear. The CDR3 runs 15 residues. Germline V gene sequence: CDR1 SGHTA, CDR2 FQGNSA. V gave up 3 bases and J gave up 0 bases, with 9 bases separating them. CDR3: CASSFTESSYNEQFF. The CDR3 coding sequence is TGTGCCAGCAGCTTTACAGAGAGCTCCTACAATGAGCAGTTCTTC.

The V and J genes are TRBV19 and TRBJ1-1; D gene unclear. CDR1 is LNHDA, CDR2 SQIVND, per germline (reference sequence). Trimming took off 6 bases at V and 4 bases at J, with 15 bases between the two ends. The CDR3 totals 14 residues. The CDR3 DNA follows: TGTGCCAGTAGAGCGTACGTGCAGATCACTGAAGCTTTCTTT. Its protein is CASRAYVQITEAFF. The full variable domain, rest sourced from reference TRBV19 and TRBJ1-1, is DGGITQSPKYLFRKEGQNVTLSCEQNLNHDAMYWYRQDPGQGLRLIYYSQIVNDFQKGDIAEGYSVSREKKESFPLTVTSAQKNPTAFYLCASRAYVQITEAFFGQGTRLTVV.

The chain combines TRBV7-9 with TRBJ1-3; D gene uncertain. CDR1 and CDR2 from the germline V gene are SEHNR and FQNEAQ (reference sequence). The CDR3 is made up of 16 amino acids. With 5 bases removed from V and 0 bases from J, the gap between germline ends came to 14 bases. The CDR3 bases are TGTGCCAGCAGCCCAAGGACGGAAAGCTCTGGAAACACCATATATTTT. It specifies CASSPRTESSGNTIYF.

The V call is TRBV29-1, the J call TRBJ2-7; D is possibly TRBD1 (6 bases). Germline V gives CDR1 SQVTM, CDR2 ANQGSEA. This CDR3 spans 11 amino acids. V was shortened by 6 bases and J by 5 bases, with 11 bases between the two germline ends. CDR3 DNA sequence: TGCAGCGTAGGGGGTTTGGACGAGCAGTACTTC. This encodes CSVGGLDEQYF.

The V gene is TRBV6-5, the J gene TRBJ2-7; TRBD1 is a possible D gene (6 bases). Looked up from germline, CDR1 is MNHEY and CDR2 is SVGAGI. This CDR3 is 15 amino acids long. V was shortened by 2 bases and J by 1 base, with 12 bases between the two germline ends. The CDR3 DNA sequence: TGTGCCAGCAGTTACGGGGGCCCTCGGTCCTACGAGCAGTACTTC. It encodes CASSYGGPRSYEQYF.

A note on this clone: At one end the junction does not follow the germline gene, possibly because of a read error. This chain joins TRBV9 and TRBJ2-1, with D possibly matching TRBD2 (6 bases). Germline-derived CDR1 and CDR2 are SGDLS and YYNGEE. This CDR3 has 13 amino acids. CDR3 region: CASRVGGGNEQFF. The CDR3 DNA is TGTGCCAGCAGAGTAGGCGGAGGGAATGAGCAGTTCTTC.

This rearrangement joins TRBV4-1 to TRBJ1-1; 7 bases match TRBD1. The CDR3 covers 17 residues. The V gene end was trimmed by 0 bases and the J gene end by 0 bases; junction bases not matched to a gene: 7. Germline CDR1 is MGHRA and CDR2 is YSYEKL. As DNA, the CDR3 is TGCGCCAGCAGCCAAGACCACAGGGGCCTCATGAACACTGAAGCTTTCTTT. Translation gives CASSQDHRGLMNTEAFF.

V usage is TRBV29-1 and J usage is TRBJ1-1; no definite D call. V was pared by 6 bases and J by 4 bases, with 12 bases between. The germline CDR1 and CDR2 sequences are SQVTM and ANQGSEA. This CDR3 has 12 amino acids. The CDR3 region is CSVSDVGTEAFF. The CDR3 DNA sequence: TGCAGCGTGTCAGATGTCGGCACTGAAGCTTTCTTT.

DNA of the CDR3: TGTGCCAGCAGCTTAGAGATGGGTCGCAATCAGCCCCAGCATTTT. Its protein is CASSLEMGRNQPQHF. The chain employs TRBV7-2 and TRBJ1-5, with no clear D. The germline V and J ends were trimmed by 1 base and 2 bases, with 9 bases remaining between them. The CDR3 runs 15 residues. Looked up from germline, CDR1 is SGHTA and CDR2 is FQGNSA.

The chain joins TRBV7-2 to TRBJ1-2, with a tentative D call TRBD1 (5 bases). The CDR3 totals 15 residues. V shed 2 bases and J shed 8 bases, with 18 bases lying between them. The germline CDR1 and CDR2 sequences are SGHTA and FQGNSA. CDR3 in DNA: TGTGCCAGCAGCTTACCCGGCAGGGACTGGGAGGGCTACACCTTC. It yields the protein CASSLPGRDWEGYTF.

In its sample, this clone was seen once. The V call is TRBV11-2, the J call TRBJ2-5, with D perhaps TRBD2 (6 bases). The ends were cut back, 6 bases at V and 4 bases at J, with 6 bases in the middle. CDR3 length equals 11 residues. Germline-derived CDR1 and CDR2 are SGHAT and FQNNGV. The CDR3 DNA reads TGTGCCAGCAGGGAGGGAGAGACCCAGTACTTC. Residues: CASREGETQYF.

The rearrangement joins TRBV2 to TRBJ2-3; possible D gene TRBD1, 5 bases. Between the trimmed V and J ends, which lost 6 bases and 0 bases, there was a span of 10 bases. Germline CDR1 is SNHLY and CDR2 is FYNNEI. The CDR3 spans 14 residues. The CDR3 region has the DNA TGTGCCAGCAGCCTGGACACTAGCACAGATACGCAGTATTTT. It codes for CASSLDTSTDTQYF. Full variable domain (rest looked up from reference TRBV2 and TRBJ2-3): EPEVTQTPSHQVTQMGQEVILRCVPISNHLYFYWYRQILGQKVEFLVSFYNNEISEKSEIFDDQFSVERPDGSNFTLKIRSTKLEDSAMYFCASSLDTSTDTQYFGPGTRLTVL.

This clone was picked up one time. The chain uses TRBV11-2 and TRBJ2-5; 11 bases fit TRBD2. The germline V gene has CDR1 SGHAT and CDR2 FQNNGV. V dropped 1 base and J dropped 4; count of bases not matched to a gene: 5. This CDR3 is 16 amino acids long. The CDR3 DNA reads TGTGCCAGCAGCTTAGGACTAGCGGGGATAGGAGAGACCCAGTACTTC. Amino acids: CASSLGLAGIGETQYF.

The chain is built from TRBV5-1 and TRBJ1-2; D is uncertain. Germline loops: CDR1 SGHRS, CDR2 YFSETQ. Between the trimmed V and J ends, which lost 7 bases and 4 bases, there was a span of 26 bases. The CDR3 totals 17 residues. CDR3 region: CASSNTGSLLAIYGYTF. In DNA, the CDR3 is TGCGCCAGCTCAAACACCGGGTCCTTGCTCGCTATCTATGGCTACACCTTC.

As DNA, the CDR3 is TGTGCCAGCAGTGGGCCGACAGGAGGTCAGCCCCAGCATTTT. Translated: CASSGPTGGQPQHF. V gene TRBV6-1 combines with J gene TRBJ1-5; TRBD1 is a possible D gene (6 bases). CDR3 length: 14 residues. V lost 4 bases and J lost 6, with 13 bases in between. Germline V gene data show CDR1 as MNHNS and CDR2 as SASEGT.

The J gene is TRBJ2-1, the V gene TRBV4-2; 7 bases fit TRBD2. The CDR3 totals 15 residues. The junction had 11 bases not matched to a gene; V was cut back by 3 bases and J by 9 bases. Germline V lookup: CDR1 LGHNA, CDR2 YNFKEQ. For the CDR3, the DNA is TGTGCCAGCAGCCACGGACTAGTAATTGGAGGTGAGCAGTTCTTC. Its protein product is CASSHGLVIGGEQFF.

The V gene is TRBV5-1, the J gene TRBJ1-1; tentative D call: TRBD1 (5 bases). CDR3 length equals 15 residues. Trimming stripped 0 bases from V and 1 base from J, with 10 bases between. Germline V gene lookup returns CDR1 SGHRS and CDR2 YFSETQ. CDR3 sequence (DNA): TGCGCCAGCAGCTTGGGGGGGACGGGGAACACTGAAGCTTTCTTT. Its protein is CASSLGGTGNTEAFF.

A single count supports this clone. The V gene is TRBV5-4, the J gene TRBJ1-1; maybe TRBD1 (6 bases). The CDR3 totals 16 residues. Germline CDR1 is SGHNT and CDR2 is YYREEE (reference sequence). V shed 4 bases and J shed 4 bases, with 20 bases lying between them. In DNA, the CDR3 is TGTGCCAGCAGCAACCGGGACACTTATCAGGGCACTGAAGCTTTCTTT. Residues: CASSNRDTYQGTEAFF.

This clone was picked up one time. The gene calls are TRBV4-2 and TRBJ1-3; D unclear. This CDR3 is 15 amino acids long. The germline V gene has CDR1 LGHNA and CDR2 YNFKEQ. The ends were cut back, 0 bases at V and 0 bases at J, with 6 bases in the middle. The CDR3 DNA sequence: TGTGCCAGCAGCCAAGAAGTAGCCTCTGGAAACACCATATATTTT. It translates to CASSQEVASGNTIYF.

V usage is TRBV19 and J usage is TRBJ1-2; D uncertain. This CDR3 region has 13 residues. The ends were cut back, 7 bases at V and 3 bases at J, with 12 bases in the middle. The V gene's germline CDR1 is LNHDA and CDR2 SQIVND (reference sequence). This chain's CDR3 is CASTLGLHYGYTF. The CDR3 DNA follows: TGTGCCAGTACCCTCGGGCTTCACTATGGCTACACCTTC.

V is TRBV11-2 and J is TRBJ2-3; D gene unclear. Trimming left V 5 bases short and J 4 bases short, with 16 bases between. The CDR3 loop spans 15 amino acids. The germline V gene encodes CDR1 SGHAT and CDR2 FQNNGV. Written as DNA, the CDR3 is TGTGCCAGCAGCCTACTACATAGTAGGGCAGATACGCAGTATTTT. Translated, it gives CASSLLHSRADTQYF.

The chain combines TRBV7-9 with TRBJ2-1; no clear D gene. Germline V gene sequence: CDR1 SEHNR, CDR2 FQNEAQ (reference sequence). With 5 bases removed from V and 7 bases from J, the gap between germline ends came to 9 bases. The CDR3 loop spans 12 amino acids. For the CDR3, the DNA is TGTGCCAGCAGCGATAGCCGGAATGAGCAGTTCTTC. It is translated as CASSDSRNEQFF.

The chain combines TRBV5-1 with TRBJ2-5, with 7 positions matching TRBD1. The length of the CDR3 is 14 residues. The ends lost 4 bases at V and 4 bases at J; junction bases unmatched: 7. The germline CDR1 and CDR2 sequences are SGHRS and YFSETQ. CDR3 loop: CASSLDRVAETQYF. The CDR3 coding sequence is TGCGCCAGCAGCCTCGACAGGGTTGCAGAGACCCAGTACTTC.